Sequencing of this TCR beta chain was carried out in a study of early stage breast cancer tumors. Study-level background: Invasive lobular carcinomas made up about 35% of the 12 ER+/PR+/HER2- tumors. Samples were sequenced at about 10-fold average coverage.

Using immunoSEQ multiplex PCR, the repertoire was profiled, and TCRdb retains in-frame clones only, with some absent. The data contain tens of thousands of clones, about 89% of them singletons. For this clone: The antigen is unknown.

Study findings and constraints: Tumor and normal breast were distinguished via blood comparison in about 90% of the 16 patients. Commonly generated sequences made up most enriched TCRB sequences shared between patients.

The germline V and J ends were trimmed by 6 bases and 3 bases, with 18 bases remaining between them. Per germline, CDR1 MNHEY and CDR2 SVGAGI. The CDR3 is made up of 15 amino acids. The chain is built from TRBV6-5 and TRBJ2-7, with a tentative D call TRBD2 (5 bases). The sample was blood. The TCR was taken from a person aged 65-85 years with breast cancer. The CDR3 loop is CASSSPRERSYEQYF. CDR3 nucleotide sequence: TGTGCCAGCAGCTCACCGAGGGAGAGAAGCTACGAGCAGTACTTC.